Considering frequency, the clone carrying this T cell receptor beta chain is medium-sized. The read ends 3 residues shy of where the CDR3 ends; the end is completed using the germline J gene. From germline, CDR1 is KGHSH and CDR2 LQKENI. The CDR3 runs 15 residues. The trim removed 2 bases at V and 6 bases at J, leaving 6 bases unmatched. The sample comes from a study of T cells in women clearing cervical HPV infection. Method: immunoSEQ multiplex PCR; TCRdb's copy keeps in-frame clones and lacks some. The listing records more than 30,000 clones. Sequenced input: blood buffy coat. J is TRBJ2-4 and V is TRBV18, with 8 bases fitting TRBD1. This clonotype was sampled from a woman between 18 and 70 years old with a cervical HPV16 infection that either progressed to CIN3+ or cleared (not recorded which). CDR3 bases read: TGTGCCAGCTCACCATCGCGCGACAGGGGAAACATT. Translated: CASSPSRDRGNI. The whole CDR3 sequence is CASSPSRDRGNIQYF.